This T cell receptor beta chain was identified in a study of blood T cell repertoires in COVID-19. Across the whole study: Specimens from acute and convalescent COVID-19 originated in the United States, Italy and Spain.

Assay used: immunoSEQ multiplex PCR; TCRdb lists only in-frame clones, some missing. This repertoire shows around 300,000 clones, about 90% found once; its top ten account for 3.7%. This CDR3 is 15 amino acids long. The ends were cut back, 6 bases at V and 0 bases at J, with 12 bases in the middle. Germline V lookup: CDR1 MNHEY, CDR2 SVGAGI. The chain employs TRBV6-5 and TRBJ1-3; unclear D gene. The source material was peripheral blood. This sequence was found in a woman aged 40 to 49 with acute or convalescent COVID-19. This CDR3 is CASSPGFLSGNTIYF. CDR3 DNA: TGTGCCAGCAGCCCCGGGTTCCTCTCTGGAAACACCATATATTTT.